This T cell receptor (beta chain) was profiled in a study of beta chain features in type 1 diabetes. General observations from the study: TCRB CDR3s were moderately but significantly shorter in Type 1 diabetes patients in all four CD4+ subsets.

Every bit of the isolated RNA underwent reverse transcription, so sequencing read expressed TCRB transcripts. TCRdb's copy holds only in-frame clones and misses some; the assay was immunoSEQ multiplex PCR. This sample carries a few hundred thousand clones, around 25% of them seen once, and the ten largest clones take roughly 0.013%. For this clone: Its antigen is not identified.

This CDR3 contains 16 residues. The V gene's germline CDR1 is SGHVS and CDR2 FNYEAQ. Trimming stripped 4 bases from V and 0 bases from J, with 10 bases between. The sequence derives from a woman in her 30s with type 1 diabetes. Sequencing was performed on naive CD4+ T cells from blood. The chain recombines TRBV7-6 with TRBJ2-6, with D perhaps TRBD1 (5 bases). The CDR3 sequence is CASSSGPDSGANVLTF. In nucleotides, the CDR3 is TGTGCCAGCAGCTCAGGGCCAGACTCTGGGGCCAACGTCCTGACTTTC.